The rows below give T cell receptor beta chains drawn from one sample of a study of PD-1 blockade in classical Hodgkin lymphoma. This table comes from immunoSEQ multiplex PCR, and its TCRdb copy is limited to in-frame clones, with some not included. The table lists approximately 10,000 clones, 85% to 90% of them singletons. Specimen: CD8+ T cells from blood. The source is a human donor with classical Hodgkin lymphoma. The CDR3 runs from the conserved cysteine through the conserved F or W. D genes are given only for firm matches. Size tells how often a clone was seen (once, few, many) or the class of an expanded clone, and some rows leave it out.

>TRBJ2-4|.|.|TRBV10-1
CASSDHTLRIAKNIQYF
TGCGCCAGCAGTGACCACACCTTGAGGATAGCCAAAAACATTCAGTACTTC
>TRBJ2-3|.|.|TRBV4-3
CASSQDWRDRRDTQYF
TGCGCCAGCAGCCAAGATTGGCGGGATAGGAGAGATACGCAGTATTTT
>TRBJ2-7|.|TRBD1|TRBV9
CASSATGVHEQYF
TGTGCCAGCAGCGCGACAGGGGTCCACGAGCAGTACTTC
>TRBJ2-7|hyperexpanded|TRBD2|TRBV28
CASAQGRGAEQYF
TGTGCCTCCGCCCAGGGGCGGGGGGCCGAGCAGTACTTC
>TRBJ2-2|once|.|TRBV2
CASSENGWDTGELFF
TGTGCCAGCAGTGAAAACGGGTGGGACACCGGGGAGCTGTTTTTT
>TRBJ2-1|.|.|TRBV11-2
CASSFQGTSSYNEQFF
TGTGCCAGCAGCTTTCAGGGGACGAGCTCCTACAATGAGCAGTTCTTC
>TRBJ1-2|.|.|TRBV10-1
CASSGGSYGYTF
TGCGCCAGCAGTGGAGGGAGCTATGGCTACACCTTC
>TRBJ2-2|few|TRBD1|TRBV23-1
CASSDPLGQGNTGELFF
TGCGCCAGCAGCGACCCACTGGGACAGGGGAACACCGGGGAGCTGTTTTTT
>TRBJ2-1|.|.|TRBV4-3
CASSHRGGYNEQFF
TGCGCCAGCAGCCACCGAGGGGGTTACAATGAGCAGTTCTTC
>TRBJ2-1|.|.|TRBV9
CASSRGDNEQFF
TGTGCCAGCAGTAGAGGAGACAATGAGCAGTTCTTC
>TRBJ2-2|.|TRBD2|TRBV9
CASSGAVGGGRNTGELFF
TGTGCCAGCAGCGGAGCTGTTGGCGGGGGGCGGAACACCGGGGAGCTGTTTTTT
>TRBJ1-1|.|TRBD1|TRBV19
CASSTYRGLGTEAFF
TGTGCCAGTAGTACCTACAGGGGGCTGGGCACTGAAGCTTTCTTT
>TRBJ2-7|.|.|TRBV19
CASSIGLEGDEQYF
TGTGCCAGTAGTATAGGACTAGAGGGAGACGAGCAGTACTTC
>TRBJ1-5|.|.|TRBV7-8
CASSPRGGNQPQHF
TGTGCCAGCAGCCCCAGGGGAGGCAATCAGCCCCAGCATTTT
>TRBJ1-2|.|TRBD1|TRBV7-9
CASSLTGTGEPYGYTF
TGTGCCAGCAGCTTAACCGGGACAGGGGAACCCTATGGCTACACCTTC
>TRBJ2-1|.|.|TRBV15
CATSPTGGQLNEQFF
TGTGCCACCAGTCCTACCGGGGGACAGCTCAATGAGCAGTTCTTC
>TRBJ2-5|.|TRBD2|TRBV7-6
CASSPPAGGRETQYF
TGTGCCAGCAGCCCCCCAGCGGGGGGGAGGGAGACCCAGTACTTC
>TRBJ2-7|.|.|TRBV7-6
CASSGRTDPYEQYF
TGTGCCAGCAGCGGCCGGACAGACCCGTACGAGCAGTACTTC
>TRBJ2-7|.|.|TRBV4-2
CASSLFGGSYEQYF
TGTGCCAGCAGCTTGTTCGGGGGTTCCTACGAGCAGTACTTC
>TRBJ1-5|.|TRBD1|TRBV28
CASSFSGQGNQPQHF
TGTGCCAGCAGTTTCTCCGGACAGGGCAATCAGCCCCAGCATTTT
>TRBJ1-2|.|.|TRBV4-1
CASSQKTNTDNYGYTF
TGCGCCAGCAGCCAAAAGACTAACACTGATAACTATGGCTACACCTTC
>TRBJ1-2|.|.|TRBV28
CASSLPPDVQGPMNYGYTF
TGTGCCAGCAGTTTACCCCCGGATGTACAGGGACCCATGAACTATGGCTACACCTTC
>TRBJ2-1|.|.|TRBV5-1
CASSLEWGENEQFF
TGCGCCAGCAGCTTGGAGTGGGGGGAGAATGAGCAGTTCTTC
>TRBJ2-7|.|.|TRBV4-2
CASSHRDASYEQYF
TGTGCCAGCAGCCACCGGGACGCTTCCTACGAGCAGTACTTC
>TRBJ2-7|.|.|TRBV4-3
CASSQEGSVGYEQYF
TGCGCCAGCAGCCAAGAAGGTTCGGTGGGGTACGAGCAGTACTTC
>TRBJ2-7|.|TRBD1|TRBV25-1
CASRASGTGGSYEQYF
TGTGCCAGCAGGGCTTCCGGGACAGGGGGCTCCTACGAGCAGTACTTC
>TRBJ2-2|.|TRBD1|TRBV7-9
CASSPRTGATGELFF
TGTGCCAGCAGCCCTAGGACAGGGGCCACCGGGGAGCTGTTTTTT
>TRBJ1-3|.|.|TRBV7-9
CASSRYRAYSGNTIYF
TGTGCCAGCAGCCGTTACAGGGCTTACTCTGGAAACACCATATATTTT
>TRBJ1-2|.|TRBD1|TRBV29-1
CSAAGQGASGYTF
TGCAGCGCCGCGGGACAGGGGGCGTCTGGCTACACCTTC
>TRBJ1-1|once|.|TRBV4-2
CASSQVRVTEAFF
TGTGCCAGCAGCCAAGTTAGGGTGACTGAAGCTTTCTTT
>TRBJ2-7|.|.|TRBV9
CASSSRAGSYTYEQYF
TGTGCCAGCAGCTCCCGTGCGGGGTCCTATACCTACGAGCAGTACTTC
>TRBJ1-1|.|.|TRBV12-5
CASGFVGPKAEAFF
TGTGCTAGTGGTTTTGTGGGACCCAAGGCTGAAGCTTTCTTT
>TRBJ1-2|.|.|TRBV29-1
CSVRGLVGLNYGYTF
TGCAGCGTTAGGGGCCTGGTGGGCCTTAACTATGGCTACACCTTC
>TRBJ2-5|.|TRBD1|TRBV15
CATSRAGGRETQYF
TGTGCCACCAGCAGGGCAGGGGGACGGGAGACCCAGTACTTC
>TRBJ2-1|.|TRBD1|TRBV5-1
CASSRSPGTGYSRGNEQFF
TGCGCCAGCAGCCGCTCACCCGGGACAGGGTATTCGCGTGGCAATGAGCAGTTCTTC
>TRBJ1-2|few|TRBD1|TRBV27
CASTGDRDYGYTF
TGTGCCAGCACCGGAGACAGGGACTATGGCTACACCTTC
>TRBJ1-2|.|.|TRBV11-2
CASRGREYGYTF
TGTGCCAGCAGGGGCAGGGAATATGGCTACACCTTC
>TRBJ2-3|.|.|TRBV12-5
CASGLGGTDTQYF
TGTGCTAGTGGTTTGGGAGGCACAGATACGCAGTATTTT
>TRBJ2-5|.|TRBD2|TRBV15
CATSREGTSGGQSIRQETQYF
TGTGCCACCAGCAGAGAGGGGACTAGCGGGGGGCAATCGATTCGGCAAGAGACCCAGTACTTC
>TRBJ2-7|.|.|TRBV7-8
CASSVYLGQTAYEQYF
TGTGCCAGCAGCGTCTACCTCGGGCAGACTGCCTACGAGCAGTACTTC
>TRBJ2-7|.|TRBD2|TRBV4-3
CASSLGRGEQYF
TGCGCCAGCAGCCTCGGGAGGGGCGAGCAGTACTTC
>TRBJ2-1|.|.|TRBV7-9
CASSLGRPSGNEQFF
TGTGCCAGCAGCCTGGGACGACCTTCGGGTAATGAGCAGTTCTTC
>TRBJ2-1|.|.|TRBV28
CASSGGLQLEQFF
TGTGCCAGCAGTGGGGGACTCCAACTCGAGCAGTTCTTC
>TRBJ2-3|.|TRBD1|TRBV5-6
CASSLRTGAGDTQYF
TGTGCCAGCAGCTTACGGACAGGGGCCGGAGATACGCAGTATTTT
>TRBJ1-4|once|TRBD1|TRBV6-1
CASSEPLVLDREDEKLFF
TGTGCCAGCAGTGAACCCTTAGTGCTGGACAGGGAAGATGAAAAACTGTTTTTT
>TRBJ2-7|.|TRBD1|TRBV5-8
CASSFGQGADEQYF
TGTGCCAGCAGCTTTGGACAGGGGGCAGACGAGCAGTACTTC
>TRBJ1-4|.|TRBD1|TRBV6-1
CASSPGTGNEKLFF
TGTGCCAGCAGCCCCGGGACAGGGAATGAAAAACTGTTTTTT
>TRBJ2-1|.|TRBD1|TRBV7-9
CASSFQGQGYYNEQFF
TGTGCCAGCAGCTTTCAGGGACAGGGGTACTACAATGAGCAGTTCTTC
>TRBJ1-2|.|.|TRBV27
CASSLSGARSYGYTF
TGTGCCAGCAGTTTATCTGGGGCCCGATCCTATGGCTACACCTTC